These T cell receptor beta chains were read from a single sample in a study of cytomegalovirus exposure and HLA in healthy donors. Generated by immunoSEQ multiplex PCR, the TCRdb table keeps only in-frame clones and is missing some. The table includes 170,000 or so clones, 70% to 90% detected once. Sequenced material: PBMCs. The receptors shown here come from a girl aged 5 to 17 in good health and CMV-seropositive. The CDR3 runs from the conserved cysteine through the conserved F or W. D genes are given only for firm matches. Rows may omit the clone size; those that give it use once, few, many or a size class.

d_call j_call v_call clone_size cdr3_nt cdr3_aa
TRBD1 TRBJ2-3 TRBV27 once TGTGCCAGCAATAGGGACAGGGAATTAGATACGCAGTATTTT CASNRDRELDTQYF
- TRBJ1-2 TRBV9 few TGTGCCAGCAGCCCCCGACGGAGTAACTATGGCTACACCTTC CASSPRRSNYGYTF
- TRBJ1-3 TRBV27 - TGTGCCAGCAGTACCGACAGCTCTGGAAACACCATATATTTT CASSTDSSGNTIYF
- TRBJ1-6 TRBV5-6 - TGTGCCAGCAGCCTATATAATTCACCCCTCCACTTT CASSLYNSPLHF
TRBD1 TRBJ1-6 TRBV6-5 - TGTGCCAGCGCGCCTGGGACAGGATCGAATTCACCCCTCCACTTT CASAPGTGSNSPLHF
- TRBJ1-5 TRBV19 - TGTGCCAGTAGTATTGGGGGGGTAAGCAATCAGCCCCAGCATTTT CASSIGGVSNQPQHF
- TRBJ1-5 TRBV27 - TGTGCCAGCAGCCCACAGGGTACCCCGGGCAATCAGCCCCAGCATTTT CASSPQGTPGNQPQHF
- TRBJ1-2 TRBV11-3 - TGTGCCAGCAGCCGATCAGGGGCCTATGGCTACACCTTC CASSRSGAYGYTF
TRBD2 TRBJ2-2 TRBV11-2 - TGTGCCAGCAGCTTAACGCCGGGCGGGGGGGCCACCGGGGAGCTGTTTTTT CASSLTPGGGATGELFF
TRBD2 TRBJ2-1 TRBV11-2 - TGTGCCAGCAGCCATTTAGCGGGGGGGCCAAATGAGCAGTTCTTC CASSHLAGGPNEQFF
- TRBJ1-2 TRBV9 - TGTGCCAGCAGCGTAGGAGTCACGCAGGAAGATGCCTATGGCTACACCTTC CASSVGVTQEDAYGYTF
- TRBJ2-7 TRBV7-8 - TGTGCCAGCAGCCCGATCTTGACAGCGACCTACGAGCAGTACTTC CASSPILTATYEQYF
- TRBJ2-7 TRBV30 once TGTGCCTGGATGCAGGGACTGGACATCCTACGCTCCTACGAGCAGTACTTC CAWMQGLDILRSYEQYF
- TRBJ2-2 TRBV13 - TGTGCCAGCAGGGGGAGGAGGTCCGATTCCACCGGGGAGCTGTTTTTT CASRGRRSDSTGELFF
- TRBJ1-1 TRBV28 few TGTGCCAGCAGCTCCGGGACACTGAACACTGAAGCTTTCTTT CASSSGTLNTEAFF
TRBD1 TRBJ2-1 TRBV6-6 - TGTGCCAGCAGTTCCGTCCCGGGACAGGGTGCCAATGAGCAGTTCTTC CASSSVPGQGANEQFF
- TRBJ1-1 TRBV20-1 - TGCAGTGCTAGCGTGAACACTGAAGCTTTCTTT CSASVNTEAFF
TRBD1 TRBJ1-6 TRBV6-4 few TGTGCCAGCAGTGAAGAAGGGGGCGATAATTCACCCCTCCACTTT CASSEEGGDNSPLHF
TRBD1 TRBJ1-6 TRBV5-1 once TGCGCCAGCAGCTTGGCAGGGGGCAATAATTCACCCCTCCACTTT CASSLAGGNNSPLHF
TRBD2 TRBJ2-3 TRBV19 - TGTGCCAGTACCGCAGCGGGGGGGCCAGATACGCAGTATTTT CASTAAGGPDTQYF
TRBD2 TRBJ2-1 TRBV5-1 - TGCGCCAGCATCTCGGGTGCGGGGGGGAACAATGAGCAGTTCTTC CASISGAGGNNEQFF
TRBD1 TRBJ1-2 TRBV7-9 - TGTGCCAGCAGCTTAGCGGGGTCGACAGGGGGCTATGGCTACACCTTC CASSLAGSTGGYGYTF
- TRBJ2-3 TRBV7-9 - TGTGCCAGCAGCCGTCCGGGGACTGGTACGCAGTATTTT CASSRPGTGTQYF
TRBD1 TRBJ2-5 TRBV13 - TGTGCCAGCAGCCGACGACAGGGGCGGGAGACCCAGTACTTC CASSRRQGRETQYF
- TRBJ1-5 TRBV5-6 - TGTGCCAGCAGCTTATGGACGGGAAGCAATCAGCCCCAGCATTTT CASSLWTGSNQPQHF
TRBD1 TRBJ1-1 TRBV15 - TGTGCCACCAGCTCGACTCCGGGACAGGGGCTTTTGGCTTTCTTT CATSSTPGQGLLAFF
- TRBJ1-1 TRBV6-5 - TGTGCCAGCAGTTACTCGCGGCAGGGAAGCCGAACTGAAGCTTTCTTT CASSYSRQGSRTEAFF
TRBD1 TRBJ1-5 TRBV28 - TGTGCCAGCAGTTCCCGAGACAGGGCAAGGCAGCCCCAGCATTTT CASSSRDRARQPQHF
- TRBJ2-7 TRBV4-2 - TGTGCCAGCAGCCACCTGACAGCCGAGAGCTCCTACGAGCAGTACTTC CASSHLTAESSYEQYF
TRBD2 TRBJ2-2 TRBV27 - TGTGCCAGCACCTGGACTAGCTCCACCGGGGAGCTGTTTTTT CASTWTSSTGELFF
- TRBJ1-1 TRBV6-1 - TGTGCCAGCAGTCGTGCGCCGGGGGGCGGCACTGAAGCTTTCTTT CASSRAPGGGTEAFF
TRBD2 TRBJ2-2 TRBV10-3 once TGTGCCATCAGGGAGACTAGCGGGGTGAACACCGGGGAGCTGTTTTTT CAIRETSGVNTGELFF
- TRBJ2-1 TRBV5-1 - TGCGCCAGCAGCTTTCGGACAGAGGCCAATGAGCAGTTCTTC CASSFRTEANEQFF
- TRBJ1-1 TRBV7-9 - TGTGCCGGTTCAGAAACGAACACTGAAGCTTTCTTT CAGSETNTEAFF
- TRBJ1-2 TRBV30 - TGTGCCTGGAGTATTTGGCAGAGAGGAGGCTATGGCTACACCTTC CAWSIWQRGGYGYTF
- TRBJ1-1 TRBV6-5 - TGTGCCAGCAGACGGAGCCTCAACACTGAAGCTTTCTTT CASRRSLNTEAFF
TRBD1 TRBJ1-1 TRBV10-1 - TGCGCCAGCAGTGAGTCAGGGGGCCACACTGAAGCTTTCTTT CASSESGGHTEAFF
- TRBJ2-7 TRBV6-4 once TGTGCCAGCAGTGACTCCGGCAGGGGAATCCGGTTCGACGAGCAGTACTTC CASSDSGRGIRFDEQYF